The entry below gives a single T cell receptor beta chain sequence along with its context. The target antigen is unknown. These data are taken from a study of vaccination and CD4 T cells after COVID-19. Study summary: The stimulus for the cells was overlapping spike peptides derived from SARS-CoV-2, HCoV-NL63, HCoV-OC43 and HCoV-229E. The study, taken as a whole, reports: SARS-CoV-2-reactive clonotypes showed a nonsignificant median rise from approximately 21 to 40. The appearance of a median 86.3% of reactive clones in convalescent patients occurred only post-vaccination.

Cultured CD4+ T-cell DNA underwent Oncomine TCR Beta short-read sequencing. Using its own MiXCR run on the PCR reads, TCRdb lists one record per CDR3 protein. Counted here are roughly 26,000 distinct CDR3 sequences, 36% occurring once; the ten biggest clones make up roughly 3.5%. This CDR3 spans 15 amino acids. Germline CDR1 and CDR2: LNHDA and SQIVND (reference sequence). The V and J ends lost 3 bases and 3 bases, in that order; junction bases with no gene match: 6. The time point was: late sampling 161 to 241 days after vaccination in a few convalescent patients. Treatment of the sample: roughly ten-day PBMC culture with coronavirus spike peptide pools or control peptides (ViraFEST assay). ViraFEST grew antigen-specific T cells using peptide pools, then sequenced TCRs.

The V gene is TRBV19, the J gene TRBJ2-7, with TRBD1 matching over 9 bases. The TCR was taken from a human donor who had recovered from COVID-19. This material consisted of CD4+ T cells from blood, cultured in vitro, taken about 7 months after SARS-CoV-2 vaccination. The CDR3: CASSIEQGAGYEQYF. In nucleotides, the CDR3 is TGTGCCAGTAGTATTGAACAGGGGGCCGGCTACGAGCAGTACTTC.